These 12 T cell receptor beta chains share one sample of origin, sequenced in a study of post-analysis software for immune sequencing data. Study results and limitations: Patients carried roughly five TRBV segments more frequently than controls did, and TRBV5-6, TRBV5-1 and TRBV20-1 were among them.

Included in the TCR beta cDNA libraries were unique molecular identifiers. From the PCR reads, TCRdb called clonotypes with MiXCR, one entry per CDR3 protein. Here the sample spans 700,000 to 800,000 distinct CDR3 sequences, roughly 27% being singletons. These receptors are not linked to any known antigen. Sequencing was done on a sample of blood. The receptor set was obtained from a girl between 10 and 17 years old with multiple sclerosis.

The rearrangement joins TRBV20-1 to TRBJ2-1, with D perhaps being TRBD1 or TRBD2 (5 bases each). Germline CDR1 is DFQATT and CDR2 is SNEGSKA (reference sequence). There are 14 residues in the CDR3. Trimming cost V 6 bases and J 7 bases, with 19 bases left between them. The CDR3 bases are TGCAGTGCCGCCCACCGGGACCCCTCGAATGAGCAGTTCTTC. Its protein product is CSAAHRDPSNEQFF.

This sequence joins TRBV19 and TRBJ2-1; either TRBD1 or TRBD2 may fit D (6 bases each). Trimming removed 4 bases from V and 10 bases from J, with 20 bases in between. The CDR3 consists of 15 residues. CDR1 and CDR2 from the germline V gene are LNHDA and SQIVND (reference sequence). CDR3 nucleotides: TGTGCCAGTAGTACAGGGACGGGGGCGACCCCCGAGCAGTTCTTC. It encodes CASSTGTGATPEQFF.

This clonotype was seen more than once but under ten times. The V and J genes are TRBV7-2 and TRBJ2-3, with D uncertain. The germline CDR1 and CDR2 sequences are SGHTA and FQGNSA. The CDR3 loop spans 15 amino acids. Trimming shortened V by 6 bases and J by 2 bases, and 15 bases separated the two germline ends. The chain's CDR3 is CASRDPGPTTDTQYF. The DNA of the CDR3 is TGTGCCAGCAGAGACCCGGGCCCGACCACAGATACGCAGTATTTT.

The rearrangement joins TRBV28 to TRBJ1-5; 7 nucleotides line up with TRBD1. Looked up from germline, CDR1 is MDHEN and CDR2 is SYDVKM. The CDR3 has 15 amino acids. V shed 5 bases, J shed 6 bases, and the junction held 10 bases outside the gene matches. The CDR3, as DNA: TGTGCCAGCAGTCCAATAGGAGGGGGCGGTCAGCCCCAGCATTTT. Its protein product is CASSPIGGGGQPQHF.

The rearrangement links TRBV20-1 to TRBJ2-5; D assignment may be TRBD1 or TRBD2 (5 bases each). The CDR3 runs to 13 residues. Germline CDR1 is DFQATT and CDR2 is SNEGSKA (reference sequence). The CDR3, as DNA: TGCAGGGGGACCTTGGGGGATCAAGAGACCCAGTACTTC. Translating it yields CRGTLGDQETQYF.

The chain couples TRBV6-5 to TRBJ2-7, with 7 bases aligning to TRBD1. Germline loops: CDR1 MNHEY, CDR2 SVGAGI. The CDR3 totals 11 residues. With 8 bases clipped from V and 4 bases from J, the junction kept 2 bases outside the gene matches. This chain's CDR3 is CASGDRYEQYF. The CDR3 DNA is TGTGCCAGCGGGGACAGATACGAGCAGTACTTC.

In its sample, this clonotype was seen a few times. The chain carries TRBV5-1 and TRBJ2-1; D is perhaps TRBD1 (5 bases). The CDR3 covers 19 residues. Germline CDR1 SGHRS, CDR2 YFSETQ. Trimming cost V 1 base and J 0 bases, with 20 bases left between them. Here the CDR3 reads CASSLRGAVYDSSYNEQFF. The CDR3 nucleotides read TGCGCCAGCAGCTTGAGGGGTGCGGTGTATGACAGCTCCTACAATGAGCAGTTCTTC.

With respect to this clonotype: A read error may produce the germline difference seen at one junction end. The J gene is TRBJ2-6, the V gene TRBV29-1; D is unresolved. From germline, CDR1 is SQVTM and CDR2 ANQGSEA. The CDR3 spans 17 residues. The CDR3 here is CGVEWYRSDSGANVLTF. The DNA for the CDR3 is TGCGGCGTTGAATGGTACAGATCAGACTCTGGGGCCAACGTCCTGACTTTC.

The chain combines TRBV28 with TRBJ2-3, with 8 bases aligning to TRBD1. The CDR3 has 15 amino acids. The V gene's germline CDR1 is MDHEN and CDR2 SYDVKM. The V and J ends lost 6 bases and 1 base, in that order; junction bases with no gene match: 6. The chain's CDR3 is CASREQGARTDTQYF. DNA for the CDR3: TGTGCCAGCAGGGAGCAGGGGGCCCGCACAGATACGCAGTATTTT.

This clonotype was seen a few times. The rearrangement links TRBV27 to TRBJ2-1; 9 bases are a match to TRBD2. Germline V gives CDR1 MNHEY, CDR2 SMNVEV (reference sequence). There are 15 residues in the CDR3. The V segment lost 2 bases and the J segment 5 bases; nucleotides outside the gene matches: 4. The CDR3 region has the DNA TGTGCCAGCAGTTTACTAGCGGGGACTAACAATGAGCAGTTCTTC. Protein product: CASSLLAGTNNEQFF.

This clonotype was picked up a small number of times. The V and J genes are TRBV2 and TRBJ2-1; 7 bases match TRBD2. The CDR3 is 11 residues long. Trimming at V came to 7 bases and at J to 9 bases, leaving 3 bases not matched to a gene. The germline V gene encodes CDR1 SNHLY and CDR2 FYNNEI. CDR3 DNA: TGTGCCAGCACACTAGCGCCTGAGCAGTTCTTC. This sequence encodes CASTLAPEQFF.

Concerning this clonotype: This may arise from a read error, as a much more abundant clone is one base away. The chain has TRBV28 and TRBJ2-7; 9 nucleotides align to TRBD1. Germline loops: CDR1 MDHEN, CDR2 SYDVKM. This CDR3 is 14 amino acids long. The CDR3 sequence is CAGSFRDRAYEQYF. For the CDR3, the DNA is TGTGCCGGCAGTTTCCGGGACAGGGCCTACGAGCAGTACTTC.